This TCR beta chain is from a study of blood T cell repertoires in COVID-19. About the research overall: Material from acute and convalescent COVID-19 was sourced from the United States, Italy and Spain. PBMCs, B-cell-depleted T cells, or T cells were the source of the cDNA or gDNA that made up the material.

The V gene's germline CDR1 is LGHDT and CDR2 YNNKEL (reference sequence). The V end lost 4 bases, the J end lost 7 bases, and 10 bases lay between the germline ends. This CDR3 has 12 residues. Original processing notes: It was from reference gene primer amplification that nucleated cell counts were estimated. Here immunoSEQ multiplex PCR was the method, and the copy in TCRdb shows in-frame clones only, minus some. Clone size and V and J calls were adopted from that table, with D and trimming inferred from the DNA. The table lists 150,000 to 200,000 clones, 75% to 90% of them singletons. This TCR came from a human donor in a cohort sampled during active COVID-19. The sample was peripheral blood. The V gene is TRBV3-1 (or the pseudogene TRBV3-2), the J gene TRBJ1-1; D gene ambiguous. The CDR3 sequence is CASSPRGSEAFF. CDR3 nucleotide sequence: TGTGCCAGCAGCCCTCGTGGCAGTGAAGCTTTCTTT.